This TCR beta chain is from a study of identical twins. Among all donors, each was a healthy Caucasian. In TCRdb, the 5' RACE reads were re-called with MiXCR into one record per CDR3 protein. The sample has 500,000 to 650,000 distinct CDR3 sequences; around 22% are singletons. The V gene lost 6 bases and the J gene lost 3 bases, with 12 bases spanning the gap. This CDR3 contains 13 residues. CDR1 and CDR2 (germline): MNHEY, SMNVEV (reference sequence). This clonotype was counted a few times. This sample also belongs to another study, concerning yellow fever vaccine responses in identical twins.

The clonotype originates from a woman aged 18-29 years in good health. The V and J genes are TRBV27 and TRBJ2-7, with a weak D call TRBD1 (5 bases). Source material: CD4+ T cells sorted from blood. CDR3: CASSDSPLYEQYF. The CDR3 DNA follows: TGTGCCAGCAGCGACAGTCCCCTCTACGAGCAGTACTTC.